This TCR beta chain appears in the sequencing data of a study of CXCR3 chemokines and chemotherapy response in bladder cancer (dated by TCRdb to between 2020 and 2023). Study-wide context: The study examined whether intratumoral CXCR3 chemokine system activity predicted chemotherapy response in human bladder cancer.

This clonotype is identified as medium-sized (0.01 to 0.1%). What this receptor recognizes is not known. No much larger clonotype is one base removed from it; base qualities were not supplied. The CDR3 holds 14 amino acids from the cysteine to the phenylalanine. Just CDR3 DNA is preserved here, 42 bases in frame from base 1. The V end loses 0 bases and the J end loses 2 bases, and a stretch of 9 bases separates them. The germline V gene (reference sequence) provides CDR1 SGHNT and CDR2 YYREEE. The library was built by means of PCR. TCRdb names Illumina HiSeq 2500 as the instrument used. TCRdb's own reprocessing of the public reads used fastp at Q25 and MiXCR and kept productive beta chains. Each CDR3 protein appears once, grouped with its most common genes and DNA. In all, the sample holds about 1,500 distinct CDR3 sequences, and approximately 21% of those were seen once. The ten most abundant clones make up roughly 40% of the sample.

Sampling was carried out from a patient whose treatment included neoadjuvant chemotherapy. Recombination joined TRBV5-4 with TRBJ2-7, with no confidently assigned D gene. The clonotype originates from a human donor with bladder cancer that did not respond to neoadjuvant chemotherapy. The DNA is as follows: TGTGCCAGCAGCTTGGAGGCAGGCACCTACGAGCAGTACTTC. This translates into CASSLEAGTYEQYF.